This TCR beta chain stems from a study of blood T cell repertoires in COVID-19. Per the study methods: The authors estimated nucleated cell counts from reference gene primer amplification. TCRdb's copy holds only in-frame clones and misses some; the assay was immunoSEQ multiplex PCR. That table gives V, J and clone size, and the DNA gave D and trimming. This sample has some 130,000 clones, with 86% found just once. V was pared by 6 bases and J by 5 bases, with 17 bases between. Germline V gene sequence: CDR1 MNHEY, CDR2 SVGEGT. The CDR3 is made up of 15 amino acids. Sequencing input: peripheral blood. The clonotype comes from a woman in her 70s with COVID-19, enrolled during active disease. The J gene is TRBJ2-1, the V gene TRBV6-2 or TRBV6-3; TRBD2 might be the D (6 bases). The DNA for the CDR3 is TGTGCCAGCAGCAGACTCCGGGACTTCGACAATGAGCAGTTCTTC. This gives the protein CASSRLRDFDNEQFF.